The rows below give T cell receptor beta chains drawn from one sample of a study of long-term antiretroviral therapy in people with HIV. Here immunoSEQ multiplex PCR was the method, and the copy in TCRdb shows in-frame clones only, minus some. Of about 12,000 clones in the sample, roughly 80% are singletons; the top ten hold more than 15%. The sample here was unsorted PBMCs, taken 0.5 years before starting antiretroviral therapy. All receptors come from a woman between 40 and 50 years old with HIV. The CDR3 runs from the conserved cysteine through the conserved F or W. Part of the rows lack a size; the others show once, few, many or a class for expanded clones.

J	V	size	CDR3
TRBJ1-1	TRBV7-2	-	CASSSQGANTEAFF
TRBJ2-3	TRBV19	-	CASSISGKVSDTQYF
TRBJ1-5	TRBV5-8	few	CASSKGDRAVGNQPQHF
TRBJ1-6	TRBV7-2	-	CASRYRVSSYNSPLHF
TRBJ1-3	TRBV11-2	once	CASSQDRDYGNTIYF
TRBJ2-7	TRBV18	-	CASSQGQASTYEQYF
TRBJ2-2	TRBV18	-	CASSPRQGGDTGELFF
TRBJ2-7	TRBV12-5	few	CASGWDPYEQYF
TRBJ2-1	TRBV5-1	few	CASSLELADYNEQFF
TRBJ1-1	TRBV18	-	CASSPFFLDRDEILITEAFF
TRBJ2-7	TRBV18	-	CASSPTGAEQYF
TRBJ1-3	TRBV5-6	-	CASSFRLTSSGNTIYF
TRBJ2-5	TRBV19	-	CASSNSGGGETQYF
TRBJ1-2	TRBV6-1	-	CASSEGYYGYTF
TRBJ1-3	TRBV19	medium-sized	CASSVQGADTIYF
TRBJ2-2	TRBV5-6	-	CASSLGETGELFF
TRBJ1-2	TRBV5-6	-	CASSSEGGGYYGYTF
TRBJ1-5	TRBV7-8	-	CASSFPARRQGNQPQHF
TRBJ2-5	TRBV5-1	once	CASSLMTPAQETQYF
TRBJ1-2	TRBV6-1	-	CASSEGGFGYTF
TRBJ2-1	TRBV5-1	-	CASSLEGGYNEQFF
TRBJ2-7	TRBV7-9	-	CASSPPRRQGINEQYF
TRBJ1-1	TRBV5-1	-	CASSLEQGRTEAFF
TRBJ2-1	TRBV2	-	CASSELASGRGYNEQFF
TRBJ2-7	TRBV5-4	-	CASSFGLTYEQYF
TRBJ1-2	TRBV5-1	once	CASSFLESNYGYTF
TRBJ1-4	TRBV7-9	-	CASSLATGANEKLFF
TRBJ2-3	TRBV9	once	CASSAPGQGVTDTQYF
TRBJ2-7	TRBV7-2	-	CASSLVAGNGHEQYF
TRBJ2-3	TRBV5-6	-	CASSLQGVTDTQYF
TRBJ2-7	TRBV11-2	-	CASSISYEQYF
TRBJ1-1	TRBV4-2	once	CASSPSSGGLTEAFF